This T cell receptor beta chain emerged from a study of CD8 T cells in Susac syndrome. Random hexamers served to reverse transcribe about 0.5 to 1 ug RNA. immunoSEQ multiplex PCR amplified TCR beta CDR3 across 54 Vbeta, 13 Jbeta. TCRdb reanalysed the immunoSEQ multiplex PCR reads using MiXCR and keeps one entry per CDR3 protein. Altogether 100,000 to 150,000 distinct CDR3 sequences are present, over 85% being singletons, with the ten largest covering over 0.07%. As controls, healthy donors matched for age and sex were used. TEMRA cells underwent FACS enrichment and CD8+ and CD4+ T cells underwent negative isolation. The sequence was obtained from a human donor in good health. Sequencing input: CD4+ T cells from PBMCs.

CDR3 in DNA: TGTGCCAGCAGTTTGGCAGGCTCTGGAAACACCATATATTTT. Its translation is CASSLAGSGNTIYF. V and J are TRBV12-3 or TRBV12-4 and TRBJ1-3; no firm D call. V dropped 3 bases and J dropped 0 bases, with 6 bases sitting between them. This CDR3 comprises 14 residues.